The 5 T cell receptor beta chains below all came from one sample that was sequenced in a study of T-cell reconstitution after alpha-beta-depleted transplantation in children. Unique molecular identifiers were incorporated into the prepared TCRbeta library. TCRdb passed the PCR reads through MiXCR, listing each CDR3 protein once. The table records approximately 250,000 distinct CDR3 sequences, over 9.5% of them present only once. The source was PBMCs from the stem cell graft donor, collected from the stem cell graft. All receptors come from a human donor who donated a stem cell graft to a child with SCID.

In this sample, this clonotype turned up many times. The CDR3 coding sequence is TGTGCCAGCAGTTCCCCGACAGGGAAGAGAATACAGCCCCAGCATTTT. Its translation: CASSSPTGKRIQPQHF. The V gene is TRBV12-3 or TRBV12-4, the J gene TRBJ1-5, with 7 nucleotides matching TRBD1. This CDR3 is built from 16 residues. Trimming at V came to 4 bases and at J to 7 bases, leaving 13 bases not matched to a gene.

The rearrangement joins TRBV7-9 to TRBJ2-1, with 16 bases aligning to TRBD2. J was trimmed by 2 bases and V by 5 bases; bases with no gene match: 3. Germline V CDR1 and CDR2: SEHNR, FQNEAQ (reference sequence). The CDR3 has 17 amino acids. The CDR3 region is CASSPGTSGGAYNEQFF. CDR3 bases: TGTGCCAGCAGCCCCGGGACTAGCGGGGGGGCCTACAATGAGCAGTTCTTC.

This clonotype was observed at least ten times. This sequence joins TRBV10-2 and TRBJ1-2; a weak D match, TRBD1 (5 bases). This CDR3 region has 15 residues. V lost 2 bases, J lost 2 bases, and 12 bases lay in between. The V gene's germline CDR1 is WSHSY and CDR2 SAAADI. CDR3: CASSESPGGNYGYTF. CDR3 in DNA: TGCGCCAGCAGTGAGAGCCCCGGGGGAAACTATGGCTACACCTTC.

The gene calls are TRBV5-1 and TRBJ2-1; D call uncertain. The CDR3 has 13 amino acids. The V end was cut by 1 base, the J end by 6 bases, with 8 bases between. Germline assignment: CDR1 SGHRS and CDR2 YFSETQ. CDR3 nucleotide sequence: TGCGCCAGCAGCTTGTCGAACTCCAATGAGCAGTTCTTC. This sequence encodes CASSLSNSNEQFF.

The chain links TRBV7-9 to TRBJ2-7, with 8 nucleotides matching TRBD1. The CDR3 contains 17 residues. Germline V gene lookup returns CDR1 SEHNR and CDR2 FQNEAQ (reference sequence). With V trimmed by 1 base and J by 0 bases, 8 bases remained unmatched. The CDR3 nucleotides read TGTGCCAGCAGCTTAGGGGGGGACAGGTGGACCTCCTACGAGCAGTACTTC. Protein product: CASSLGGDRWTSYEQYF.